This TCR beta chain was retrieved from a study of blood T cell repertoires in COVID-19. For the study at large: Sources were T cells, B-cell-depleted T cells, or PBMCs; the material itself was cDNA or gDNA.

Here immunoSEQ multiplex PCR was the method, and the copy in TCRdb shows in-frame clones only, minus some. The data contain about 200,000 clones, more than 70% of them singletons. Sequencing was performed on peripheral blood. The TCR originated in a human donor in a cohort sampled during active COVID-19.

CDR3 sequence: CASSVGPPGEQFF. DNA for the CDR3: TGTGCCAGCAGCGTAGGACCGCCCGGGGAGCAGTTCTTC. The chain uses TRBV9 and TRBJ2-1; no definite D call. The CDR3 has 13 residues. Trimming removed 0 bases at V and 10 bases at J, with 11 bases between. CDR1 is SGDLS and CDR2 is YYNGEE in the germline V gene. Looking up the rest from reference TRBV9 and TRBJ2-1 gives the full variable domain: DSGVTQTPKHLITATGQRVTLRCSPRSGDLSVYWYQQSLDQGLQFLIQYYNGEERAKGNILERFSAQQFPDLHSELNLSSLELGDSALYFCASSVGPPGEQFFGPGTRLTVL.